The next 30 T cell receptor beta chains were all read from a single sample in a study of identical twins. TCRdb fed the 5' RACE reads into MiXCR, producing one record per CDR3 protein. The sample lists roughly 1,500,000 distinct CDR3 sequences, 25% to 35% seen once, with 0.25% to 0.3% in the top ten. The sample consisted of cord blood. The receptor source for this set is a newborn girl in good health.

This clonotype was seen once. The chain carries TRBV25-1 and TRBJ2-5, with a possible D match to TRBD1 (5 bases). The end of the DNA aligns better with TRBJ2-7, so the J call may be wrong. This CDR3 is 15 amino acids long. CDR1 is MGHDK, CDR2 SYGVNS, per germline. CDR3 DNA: TGTGCCAGCAGTGAATACTCGACAGATTGCTACGAGCAGTACTTC. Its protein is CASSEYSTDCYEQYF.

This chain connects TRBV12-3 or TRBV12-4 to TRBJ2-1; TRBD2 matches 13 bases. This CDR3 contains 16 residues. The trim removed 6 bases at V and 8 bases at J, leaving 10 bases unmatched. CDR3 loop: CASSRTSGRDVDEQFF. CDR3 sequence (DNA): TGTGCCAGCAGCAGGACTAGCGGGAGAGATGTGGATGAGCAGTTCTTC.

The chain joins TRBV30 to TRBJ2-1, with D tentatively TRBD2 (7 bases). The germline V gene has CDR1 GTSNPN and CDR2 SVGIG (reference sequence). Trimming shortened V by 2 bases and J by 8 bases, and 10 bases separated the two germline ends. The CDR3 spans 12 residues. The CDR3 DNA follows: TGTGCCTGGAGTTGGGGGGGCTATGAGCAGTTCTTC. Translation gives CAWSWGGYEQFF.

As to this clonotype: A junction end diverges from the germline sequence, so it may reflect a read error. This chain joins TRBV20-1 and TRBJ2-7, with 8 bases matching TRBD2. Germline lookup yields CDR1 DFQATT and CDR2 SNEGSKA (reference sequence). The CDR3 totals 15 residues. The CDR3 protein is CSDRDPMRGVYEQYF. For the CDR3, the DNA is TGCAGTGATAGAGATCCCATGCGGGGGGTCTACGAGCAGTACTTC.

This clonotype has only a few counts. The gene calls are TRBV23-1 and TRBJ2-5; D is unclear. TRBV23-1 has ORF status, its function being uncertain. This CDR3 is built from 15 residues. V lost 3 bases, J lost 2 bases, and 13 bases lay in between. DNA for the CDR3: TGCGCCAGCAGTCATTCTCGACGGAGACAAGAGACCCAGTACTTC. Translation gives CASSHSRRRQETQYF.

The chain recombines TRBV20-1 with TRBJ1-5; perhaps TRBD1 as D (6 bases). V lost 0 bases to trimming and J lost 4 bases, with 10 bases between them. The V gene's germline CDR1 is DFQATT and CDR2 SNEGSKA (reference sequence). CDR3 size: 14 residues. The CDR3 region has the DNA TGCAGTGCTAGAGACCTGAGGGGGAATCAGCCCCAGCATTTT. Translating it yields CSARDLRGNQPQHF.

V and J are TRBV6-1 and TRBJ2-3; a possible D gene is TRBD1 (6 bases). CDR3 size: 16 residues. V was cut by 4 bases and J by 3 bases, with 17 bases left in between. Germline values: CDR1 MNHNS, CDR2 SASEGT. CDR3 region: CASSGGRGRVTDTQYF. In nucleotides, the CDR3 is TGTGCCAGCAGTGGCGGCAGGGGACGGGTAACAGATACGCAGTATTTT.

DNA for the CDR3: TGTGCCAGCAGTGGCTGGACAATGACGAACACTGAAGCTTTCTTT. It yields the protein CASSGWTMTNTEAFF. The chain couples TRBV6-1 to TRBJ1-1; the D gene is possibly TRBD1 (5 bases). Trimming took 4 bases from V and 1 from J, leaving 13 bases between them. The CDR3 spans 15 residues. Germline V gene sequence: CDR1 MNHNS, CDR2 SASEGT.

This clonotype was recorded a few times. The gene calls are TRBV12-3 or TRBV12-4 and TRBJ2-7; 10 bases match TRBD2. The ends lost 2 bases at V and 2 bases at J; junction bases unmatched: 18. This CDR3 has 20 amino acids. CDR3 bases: TGTGCCAGCAGTTTACGAAGCCATTACGGCATAGCGGGAGGACCCTACGAGCAGTACTTC. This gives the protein CASSLRSHYGIAGGPYEQYF.

The CDR3 sequence: CASSLGRGEWDEQYF. The CDR3 DNA reads TGTGCCAGCAGTTTAGGACGGGGGGAATGGGACGAGCAGTACTTC. The chain employs TRBV12-3 or TRBV12-4 and TRBJ2-4; 7 bases line up with TRBD2. The DNA end is a closer match to TRBJ2-7, so the J assignment may be wrong. The CDR3 is made up of 15 amino acids.

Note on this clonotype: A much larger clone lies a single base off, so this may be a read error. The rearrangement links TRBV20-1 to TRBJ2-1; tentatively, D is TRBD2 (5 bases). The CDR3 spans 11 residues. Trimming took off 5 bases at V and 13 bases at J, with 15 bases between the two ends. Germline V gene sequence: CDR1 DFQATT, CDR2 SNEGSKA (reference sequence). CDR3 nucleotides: TGCAGTGCTCACCATTGGGAGACCCAGTTCTTC. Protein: CSAHHWETQFF.

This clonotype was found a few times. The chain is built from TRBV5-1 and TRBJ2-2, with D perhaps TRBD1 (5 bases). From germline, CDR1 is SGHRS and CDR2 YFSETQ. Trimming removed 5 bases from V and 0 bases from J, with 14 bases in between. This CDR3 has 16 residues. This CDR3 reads CASSMGRVANTGELFF. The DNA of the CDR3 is TGCGCCAGCAGTATGGGCAGGGTCGCGAACACCGGGGAGCTGTTTTTT.

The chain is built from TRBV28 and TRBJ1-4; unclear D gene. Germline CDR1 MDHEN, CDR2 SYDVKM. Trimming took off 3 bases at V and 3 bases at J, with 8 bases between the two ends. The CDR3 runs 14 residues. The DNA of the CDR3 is TGTGCCAGCAGTTTCCGGACCTCTAATGAAAAACTGTTTTTT. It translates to CASSFRTSNEKLFF.

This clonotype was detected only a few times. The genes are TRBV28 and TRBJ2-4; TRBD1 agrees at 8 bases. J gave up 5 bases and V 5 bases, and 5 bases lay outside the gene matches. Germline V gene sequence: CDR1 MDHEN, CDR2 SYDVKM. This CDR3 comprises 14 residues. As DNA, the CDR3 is TGTGCCAGCAGTCCGGACAGGGAAGAAAACATTCAGTACTTC. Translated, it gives CASSPDREENIQYF.

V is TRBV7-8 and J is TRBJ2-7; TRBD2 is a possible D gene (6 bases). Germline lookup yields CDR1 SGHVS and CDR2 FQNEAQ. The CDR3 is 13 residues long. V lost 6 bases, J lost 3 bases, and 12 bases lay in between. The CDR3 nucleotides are TGTGCCAGCAGGCCTCGGGGGTTCTACGAGCAGTACTTC. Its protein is CASRPRGFYEQYF.

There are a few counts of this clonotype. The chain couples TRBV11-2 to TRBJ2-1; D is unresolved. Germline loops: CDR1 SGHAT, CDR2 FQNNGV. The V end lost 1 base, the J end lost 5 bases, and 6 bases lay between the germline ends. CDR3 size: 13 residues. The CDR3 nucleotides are TGTGCCAGCAGCTTAGGCCAGCACAATGAGCAGTTCTTC. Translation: CASSLGQHNEQFF. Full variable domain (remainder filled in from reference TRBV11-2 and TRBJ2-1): EAGVAQSPRYKIIEKRQSVAFWCNPISGHATLYWYQQILGQGPKLLIQFQNNGVVDDSQLPKDRFSAERLKGVDSTLKIQPAKLEDSAVYLCASSLGQHNEQFFGPGTRLTVL.

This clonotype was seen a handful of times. As DNA, the CDR3 is TGTGCCTGGAGAATGCGTACCCACTACAATGAGCAGTTCTTC. Protein product: CAWRMRTHYNEQFF. This sequence joins TRBV30 and TRBJ2-1; no clear D. Germline assignment: CDR1 GTSNPN and CDR2 SVGIG (reference sequence). Trimming stripped 3 bases from V and 3 bases from J, with 12 bases between. This CDR3 has 14 amino acids. Full variable domain (outside the CDR3, taken from reference TRBV30 and TRBJ2-1): SQTIHQWPATLVQPVGSPLSLECTVEGTSNPNLYWYRQAAGRGLQLLFYSVGIGQISSEVPQNLSASRPQDRQFILSSKKLLLSDSGFYLCAWRMRTHYNEQFFGPGTRLTVL.

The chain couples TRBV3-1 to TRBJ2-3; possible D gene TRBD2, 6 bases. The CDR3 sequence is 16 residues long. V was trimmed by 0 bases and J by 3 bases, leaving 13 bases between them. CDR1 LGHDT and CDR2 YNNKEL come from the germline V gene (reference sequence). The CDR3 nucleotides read TGTGCCAGCAGCCAAGATATGAGGAGGGTTACAGATACGCAGTATTTT. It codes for CASSQDMRRVTDTQYF.

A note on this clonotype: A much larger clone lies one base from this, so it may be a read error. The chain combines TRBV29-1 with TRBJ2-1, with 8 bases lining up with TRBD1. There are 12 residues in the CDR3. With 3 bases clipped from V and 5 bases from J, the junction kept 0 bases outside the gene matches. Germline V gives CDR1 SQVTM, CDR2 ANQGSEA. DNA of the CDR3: TGCAGCGTTGACAGGGGGCACAATGAGCAGTTCTTC. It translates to CSVDRGHNEQFF.

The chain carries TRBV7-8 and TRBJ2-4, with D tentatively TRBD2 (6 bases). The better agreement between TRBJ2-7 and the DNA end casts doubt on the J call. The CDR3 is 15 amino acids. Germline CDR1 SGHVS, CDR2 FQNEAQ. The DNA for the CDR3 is TGTGCCAGCAGCTTAGTTCCGGGAGTGGGATACGAGCAGTACTTC. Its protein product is CASSLVPGVGYEQYF.

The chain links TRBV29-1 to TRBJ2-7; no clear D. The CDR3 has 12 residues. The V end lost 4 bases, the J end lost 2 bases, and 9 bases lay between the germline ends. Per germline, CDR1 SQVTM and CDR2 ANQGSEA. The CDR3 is CSVGPGPYEQYF. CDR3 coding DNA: TGCAGCGTTGGCCCCGGACCCTACGAGCAGTACTTC.

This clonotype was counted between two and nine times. The CDR3 DNA reads TGTGCCAGCAGTGAAGCTGGCGGCACCTACGAGCAGTACTTC. Protein sequence: CASSEAGGTYEQYF. J is TRBJ2-7 and V is TRBV25-1; D unclear. Germline CDR1 is MGHDK and CDR2 is SYGVNS. The CDR3 is 14 amino acids. V was shortened by 2 bases and J by 2 bases, with 10 bases between the two germline ends.

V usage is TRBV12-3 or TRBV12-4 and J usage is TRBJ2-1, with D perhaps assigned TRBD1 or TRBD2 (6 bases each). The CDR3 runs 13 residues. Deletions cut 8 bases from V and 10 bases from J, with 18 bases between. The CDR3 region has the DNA TGTGCCAGCGGGGTCCGGGGGCGGGAAGAGCAGTTCTTC. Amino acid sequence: CASGVRGREEQFF.

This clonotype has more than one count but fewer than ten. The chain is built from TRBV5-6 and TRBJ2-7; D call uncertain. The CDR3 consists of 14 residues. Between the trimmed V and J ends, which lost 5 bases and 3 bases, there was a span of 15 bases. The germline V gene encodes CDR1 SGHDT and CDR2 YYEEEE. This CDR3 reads CASSGLGRIYEQYF. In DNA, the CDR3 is TGTGCCAGCAGTGGATTGGGCAGAATCTACGAGCAGTACTTC.

CDR3 coding DNA: TGCGCCAGCAGCTTGGGGGTAGCGGGGACGCCCTCCTACGAGCAGTACTTC. Residues: CASSLGVAGTPSYEQYF. The chain carries TRBV5-1 and TRBJ2-7, with 8 bases aligning to TRBD2. Germline assignment: CDR1 SGHRS and CDR2 YFSETQ. V lost 0 bases to trimming and J lost 0 bases; unmatched junction nucleotides: 8. This CDR3 is built from 17 residues.

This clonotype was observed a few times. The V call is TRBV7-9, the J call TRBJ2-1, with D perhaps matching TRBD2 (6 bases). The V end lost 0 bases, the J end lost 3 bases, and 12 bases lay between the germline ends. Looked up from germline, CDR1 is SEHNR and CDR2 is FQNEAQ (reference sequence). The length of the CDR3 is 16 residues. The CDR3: CASSLAREVLYNEQFF. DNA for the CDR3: TGTGCCAGCAGCTTAGCGAGGGAGGTCCTCTACAATGAGCAGTTCTTC.

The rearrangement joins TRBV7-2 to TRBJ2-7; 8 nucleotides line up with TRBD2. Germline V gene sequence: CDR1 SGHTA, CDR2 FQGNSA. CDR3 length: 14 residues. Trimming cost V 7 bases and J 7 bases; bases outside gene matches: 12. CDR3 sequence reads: CASTAERGNNEQYF. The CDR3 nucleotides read TGTGCCAGCACCGCGGAGCGGGGGAACAATGAGCAGTACTTC.

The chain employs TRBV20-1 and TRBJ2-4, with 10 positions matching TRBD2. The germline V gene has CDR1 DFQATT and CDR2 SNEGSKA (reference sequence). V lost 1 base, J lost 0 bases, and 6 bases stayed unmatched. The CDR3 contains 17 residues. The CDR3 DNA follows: TGCAGTGCTAGAGGGGGACTAGCGATGGTAGCCAAAAACATTCAGTACTTC. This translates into CSARGGLAMVAKNIQYF.

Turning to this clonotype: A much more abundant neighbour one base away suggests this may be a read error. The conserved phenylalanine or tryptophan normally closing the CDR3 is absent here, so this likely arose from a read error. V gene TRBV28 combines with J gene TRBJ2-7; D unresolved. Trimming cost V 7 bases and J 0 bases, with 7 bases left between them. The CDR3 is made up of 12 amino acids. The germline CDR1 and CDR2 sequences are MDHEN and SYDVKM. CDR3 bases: TGTGCCAGCATCGGTAGCTCCTACGAGCAGTACTAC. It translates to CASIGSSYEQYY.

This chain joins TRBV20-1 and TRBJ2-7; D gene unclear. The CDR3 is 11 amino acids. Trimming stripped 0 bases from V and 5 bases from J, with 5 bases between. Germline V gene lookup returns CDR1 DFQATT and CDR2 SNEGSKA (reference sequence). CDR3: CSARDQHEQYF. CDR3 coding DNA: TGCAGTGCTAGAGATCAGCACGAGCAGTACTTC.